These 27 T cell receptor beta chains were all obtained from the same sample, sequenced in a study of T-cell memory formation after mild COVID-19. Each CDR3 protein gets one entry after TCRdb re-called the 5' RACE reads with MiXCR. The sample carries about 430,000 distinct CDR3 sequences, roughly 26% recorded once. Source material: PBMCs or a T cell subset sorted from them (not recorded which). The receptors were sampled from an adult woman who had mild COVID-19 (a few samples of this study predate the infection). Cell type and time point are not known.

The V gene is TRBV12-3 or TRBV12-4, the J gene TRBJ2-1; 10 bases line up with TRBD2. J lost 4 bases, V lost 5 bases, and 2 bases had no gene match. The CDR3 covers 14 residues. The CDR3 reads CASSQTSGYNEQFF. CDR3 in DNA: TGTGCCAGCAGTCAGACTAGCGGGTACAATGAGCAGTTCTTC.

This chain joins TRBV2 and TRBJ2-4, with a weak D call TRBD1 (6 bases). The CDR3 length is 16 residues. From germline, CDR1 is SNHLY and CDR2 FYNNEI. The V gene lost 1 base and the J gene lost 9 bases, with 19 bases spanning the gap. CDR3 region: CASSEGGRTSYGIQYF. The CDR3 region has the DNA TGTGCCAGCAGTGAAGGGGGGCGAACCTCCTATGGCATTCAGTACTTC.

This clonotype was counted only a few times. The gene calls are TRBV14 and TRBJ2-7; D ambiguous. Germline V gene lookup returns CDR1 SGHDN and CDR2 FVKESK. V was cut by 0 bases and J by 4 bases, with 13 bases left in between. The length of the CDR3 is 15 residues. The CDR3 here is CASSQDNSSPYEQYF. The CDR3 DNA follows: TGTGCCAGCAGCCAAGACAACAGTTCCCCGTACGAGCAGTACTTC.

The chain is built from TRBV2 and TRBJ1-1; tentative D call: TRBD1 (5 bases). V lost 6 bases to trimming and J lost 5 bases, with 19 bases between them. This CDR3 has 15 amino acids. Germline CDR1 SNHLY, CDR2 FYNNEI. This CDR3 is CASSLFGYWGTEAFF. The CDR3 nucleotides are TGTGCCAGCAGCCTCTTCGGCTATTGGGGGACTGAAGCTTTCTTT.

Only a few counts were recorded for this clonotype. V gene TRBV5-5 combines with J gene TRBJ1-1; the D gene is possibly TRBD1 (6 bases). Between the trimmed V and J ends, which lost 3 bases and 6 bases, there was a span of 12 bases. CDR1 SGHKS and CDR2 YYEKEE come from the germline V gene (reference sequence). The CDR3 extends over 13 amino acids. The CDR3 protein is CASSSSGAPEAFF. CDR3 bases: TGTGCCAGCAGCTCCTCGGGGGCCCCTGAAGCTTTCTTT.

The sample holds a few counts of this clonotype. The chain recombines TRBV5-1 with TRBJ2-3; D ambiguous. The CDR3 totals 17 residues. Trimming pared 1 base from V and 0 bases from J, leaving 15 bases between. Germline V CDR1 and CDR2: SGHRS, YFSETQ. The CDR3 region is CASSLNLRGSSTDTQYF. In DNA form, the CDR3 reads TGCGCCAGCAGCTTGAACCTCCGAGGCAGTAGCACAGATACGCAGTATTTT.

The CDR3 nucleotides are TGTGCCAGCAAGGCGGGACCATCCTACGAGCAGTACTTC. This encodes CASKAGPSYEQYF. The chain couples TRBV3-1 to TRBJ2-7; tentatively, D is TRBD2 (6 bases). The CDR3 is 13 residues long. Between the trimmed V and J ends, which lost 7 bases and 1 base, there was a span of 11 bases. Germline CDR1 is LGHDT and CDR2 is YNNKEL (reference sequence).

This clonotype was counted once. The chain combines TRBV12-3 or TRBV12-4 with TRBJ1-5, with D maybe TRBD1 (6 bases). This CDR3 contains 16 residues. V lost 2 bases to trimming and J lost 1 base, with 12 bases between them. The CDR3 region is CASSLSQGGSNQPQHF. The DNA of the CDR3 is TGTGCCAGCAGTTTATCACAGGGAGGGAGCAATCAGCCCCAGCATTTT.

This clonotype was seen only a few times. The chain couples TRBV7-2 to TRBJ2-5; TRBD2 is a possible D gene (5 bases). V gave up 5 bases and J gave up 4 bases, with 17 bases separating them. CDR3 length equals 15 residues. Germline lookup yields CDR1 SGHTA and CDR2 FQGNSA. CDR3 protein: CASSLGRGVGETQYF. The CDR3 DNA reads TGTGCCAGCAGCCTCGGTCGGGGTGTCGGAGAGACCCAGTACTTC.

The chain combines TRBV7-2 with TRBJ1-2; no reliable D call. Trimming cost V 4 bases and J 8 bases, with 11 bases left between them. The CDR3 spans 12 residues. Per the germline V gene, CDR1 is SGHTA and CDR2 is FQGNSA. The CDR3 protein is CASSSSVYGYTF. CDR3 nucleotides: TGTGCCAGCAGCTCGTCAGTTTACGGCTACACCTTC.

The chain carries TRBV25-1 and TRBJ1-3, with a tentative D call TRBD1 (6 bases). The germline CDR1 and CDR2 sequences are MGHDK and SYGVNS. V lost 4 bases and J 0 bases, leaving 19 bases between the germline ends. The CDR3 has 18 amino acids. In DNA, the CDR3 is TGTGCCAGCAGTGGACTGAACCTAGGACAGACCTCTGGAAACACCATATATTTT. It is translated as CASSGLNLGQTSGNTIYF.

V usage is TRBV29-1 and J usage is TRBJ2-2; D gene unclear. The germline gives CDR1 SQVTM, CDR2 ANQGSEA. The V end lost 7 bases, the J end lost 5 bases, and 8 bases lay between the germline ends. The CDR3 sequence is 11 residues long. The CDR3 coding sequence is TGCAGCGCATCAGTGACCGGGGAGCTGTTTTTT. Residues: CSASVTGELFF.

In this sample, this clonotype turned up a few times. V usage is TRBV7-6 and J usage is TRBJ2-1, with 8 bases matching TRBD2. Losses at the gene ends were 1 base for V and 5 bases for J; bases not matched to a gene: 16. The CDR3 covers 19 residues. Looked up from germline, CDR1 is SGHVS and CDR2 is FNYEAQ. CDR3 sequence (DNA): TGTGCCAGCAGCTTAGAGCCAGCGGGAGTCCCGATGGACGACAATGAGCAGTTCTTC. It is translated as CASSLEPAGVPMDDNEQFF.

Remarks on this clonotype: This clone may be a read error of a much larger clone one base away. CDR3 in DNA: TGTGCCAGCAGCTCTAGGGGACAGATGGCGAAGTATTTT. It codes for CASSSRGQMAKYF. The J gene is TRBJ2-3, the V gene TRBV7-2; TRBD1 matches 7 bases. CDR1 is SGHTA, CDR2 FQGNSA, per germline. V dropped 4 bases and J dropped 13; count of bases not matched to a gene: 11. The CDR3 runs to 13 residues.

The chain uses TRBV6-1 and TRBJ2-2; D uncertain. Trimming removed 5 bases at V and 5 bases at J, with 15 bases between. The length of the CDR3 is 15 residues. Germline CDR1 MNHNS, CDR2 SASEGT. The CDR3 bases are TGTGCCAGCAGTTTAGACCCCTGGGGTACCGGGGAGCTGTTTTTT. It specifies CASSLDPWGTGELFF.

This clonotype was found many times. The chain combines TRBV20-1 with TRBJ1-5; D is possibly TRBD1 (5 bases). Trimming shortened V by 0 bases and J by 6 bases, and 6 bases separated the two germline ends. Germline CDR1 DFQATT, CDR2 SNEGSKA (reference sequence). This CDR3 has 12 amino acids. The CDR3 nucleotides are TGCAGTGCTAGAGATGGGGCTCAGCCCCAGCATTTT. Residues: CSARDGAQPQHF.

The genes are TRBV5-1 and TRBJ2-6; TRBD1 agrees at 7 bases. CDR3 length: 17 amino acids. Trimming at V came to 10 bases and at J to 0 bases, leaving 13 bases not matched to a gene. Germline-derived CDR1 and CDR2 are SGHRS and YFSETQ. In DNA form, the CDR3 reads TGCGCCGGCTTAGGCAGGGGGAAACTCTCTGGGGCCAACGTCCTGACTTTC. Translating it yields CAGLGRGKLSGANVLTF.

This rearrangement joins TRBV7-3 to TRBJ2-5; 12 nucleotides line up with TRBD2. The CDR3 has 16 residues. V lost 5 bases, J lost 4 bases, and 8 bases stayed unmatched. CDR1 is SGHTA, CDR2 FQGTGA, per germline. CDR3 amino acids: CASSADGLAGRETQYF. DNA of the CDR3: TGTGCCAGCAGCGCTGATGGACTAGCGGGAAGAGAGACCCAGTACTTC.

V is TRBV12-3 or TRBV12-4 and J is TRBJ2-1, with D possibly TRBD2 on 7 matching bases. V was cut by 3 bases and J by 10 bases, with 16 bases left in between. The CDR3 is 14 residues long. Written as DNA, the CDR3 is TGTGCCAGCAGTTTGAGCCGGGGGGCTAGGGAGCAGTTCTTC. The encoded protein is CASSLSRGAREQFF.

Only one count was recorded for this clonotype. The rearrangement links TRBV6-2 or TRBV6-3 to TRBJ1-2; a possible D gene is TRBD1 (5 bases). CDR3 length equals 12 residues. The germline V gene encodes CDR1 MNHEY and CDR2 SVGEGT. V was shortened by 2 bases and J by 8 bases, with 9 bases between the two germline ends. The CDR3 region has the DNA TGTGCCAGCAGTTACGGCTGGGGGGGCTACACCTTC. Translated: CASSYGWGGYTF.

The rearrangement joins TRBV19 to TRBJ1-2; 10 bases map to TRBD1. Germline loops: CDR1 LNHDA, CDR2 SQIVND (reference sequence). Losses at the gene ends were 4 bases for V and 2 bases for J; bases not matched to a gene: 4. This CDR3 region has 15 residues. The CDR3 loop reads CASSKLGQGNYGYTF. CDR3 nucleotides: TGTGCCAGTAGTAAACTGGGACAGGGGAACTATGGCTACACCTTC.

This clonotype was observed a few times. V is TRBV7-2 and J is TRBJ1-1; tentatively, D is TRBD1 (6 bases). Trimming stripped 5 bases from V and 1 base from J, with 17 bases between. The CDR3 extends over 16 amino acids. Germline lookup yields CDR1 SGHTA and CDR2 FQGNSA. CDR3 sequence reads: CASSLTRGSTNTEAFF. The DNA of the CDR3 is TGTGCCAGCAGCCTCACCAGGGGCAGCACGAACACTGAAGCTTTCTTT.

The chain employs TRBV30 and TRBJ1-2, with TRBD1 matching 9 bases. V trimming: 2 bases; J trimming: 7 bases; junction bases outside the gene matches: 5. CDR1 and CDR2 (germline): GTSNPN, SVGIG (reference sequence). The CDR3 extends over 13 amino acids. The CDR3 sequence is CAWSRDRAGGYTF. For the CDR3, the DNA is TGTGCCTGGAGTCGGGACAGGGCCGGTGGCTACACCTTC. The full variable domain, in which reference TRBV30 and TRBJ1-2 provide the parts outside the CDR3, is SQTIHQWPATLVQPVGSPLSLECTVEGTSNPNLYWYRQAAGRGLQLLFYSVGIGQISSEVPQNLSASRPQDRQFILSSKKLLLSDSGFYLCAWSRDRAGGYTFGSGTRLTVV.

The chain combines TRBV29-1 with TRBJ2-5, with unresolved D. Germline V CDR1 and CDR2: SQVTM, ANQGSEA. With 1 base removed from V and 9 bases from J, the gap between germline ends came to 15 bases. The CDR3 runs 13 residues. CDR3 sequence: CSVEASPAPAQYF. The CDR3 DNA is TGCAGCGTTGAAGCCTCCCCCGCGCCGGCCCAGTACTTC.

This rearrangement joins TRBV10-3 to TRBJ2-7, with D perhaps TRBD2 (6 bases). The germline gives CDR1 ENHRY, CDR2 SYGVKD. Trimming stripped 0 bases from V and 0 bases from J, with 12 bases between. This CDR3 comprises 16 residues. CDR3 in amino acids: CAISESRLGRSYEQYF. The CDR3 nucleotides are TGTGCCATCAGTGAGTCCCGACTAGGCCGCTCCTACGAGCAGTACTTC.

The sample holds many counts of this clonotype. This chain's CDR3 is CACPTRDPTRYTF. CDR3 DNA sequence: TGTGCCTGTCCAACCCGGGACCCCACGCGCTACACCTTC. This chain joins TRBV30 and TRBJ1-2; weak D call: TRBD1 (5 bases). Germline-derived CDR1 and CDR2 are GTSNPN and SVGIG (reference sequence). The CDR3 totals 13 residues. With 6 bases removed from V and 9 bases from J, the gap between germline ends came to 20 bases.

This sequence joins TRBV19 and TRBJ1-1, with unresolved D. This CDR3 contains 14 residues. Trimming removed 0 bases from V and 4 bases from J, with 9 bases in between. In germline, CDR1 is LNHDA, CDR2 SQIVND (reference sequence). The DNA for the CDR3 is TGTGCCAGTAGTATAGATCTCCGGCCCACTGAAGCTTTCTTT. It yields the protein CASSIDLRPTEAFF.